Listed here are 26 T cell receptor beta chains from one sample, sequenced in a study of control samples from healthy donors and cancer patients. Clones were read by immunoSEQ multiplex PCR, and TCRdb kept only the in-frame ones, dropping some. The sample gives tens of thousands of clones, 80% of which show up once; 10% is in the top ten. The sequencing sample was made of blood. The receptors here all came from a man in his sixties or seventies in good health.

In nucleotides, the CDR3 is TGTGCCAGCAGACCCTCACCAAACAGTGAAAAACTGTTTTTT. The encoded protein is CASRPSPNSEKLFF. This chain joins TRBV6-5 and TRBJ1-4, with D unclear. The germline gives CDR1 MNHEY, CDR2 SVGAGI. The CDR3 has 14 amino acids. V lost 6 bases and J lost 7, with 15 bases in between.

The V gene is TRBV24-1, the J gene TRBJ2-7, with 11 nucleotides matching TRBD2. After removal of 3 bases from V and 4 bases from J, the junction contained 4 bases not matched to a gene. CDR3 length: 15 amino acids. Per the germline V gene, CDR1 is KGHDR and CDR2 is SFDVKD. The CDR3 is CATSDPTSGVYEQYF. The CDR3 DNA sequence: TGTGCCACCAGTGATCCGACTAGCGGGGTATACGAGCAGTACTTC.

V is TRBV4-1 and J is TRBJ2-7; D not certain. This CDR3 is 15 amino acids long. CDR1 is MGHRA and CDR2 is YSYEKL in the germline V gene. The V and J ends lost 0 bases and 1 base respectively, with 10 bases between them. CDR3 region: CASSQDDGGSYEQYF. CDR3 DNA: TGCGCCAGCAGCCAAGATGACGGCGGTTCCTACGAGCAGTACTTC.

The chain recombines TRBV5-4 with TRBJ2-2; tentative D call: TRBD2 (6 bases). V shed 4 bases and J shed 9 bases, with 19 bases lying between them. The CDR3 length is 15 residues. The germline CDR1 and CDR2 sequences are SGHNT and YYREEE (reference sequence). DNA for the CDR3: TGTGCCAGCAGCGGCGGGACGGTGAATGTATGGGAGCTGTTTTTT. This gives the protein CASSGGTVNVWELFF.

The rearrangement joins TRBV24-1 to TRBJ2-2, with unresolved D. CDR1 and CDR2 from the germline V gene are KGHDR and SFDVKD. V was trimmed by 5 bases and J by 3 bases, leaving 12 bases between them. CDR3 length: 15 residues. In DNA, the CDR3 is TGTGCCACCAGTGGATTTTACGGAGACACCGGGGAGCTGTTTTTT. Its protein product is CATSGFYGDTGELFF.

The chain is built from TRBV24-1 and TRBJ2-1; 9 bases agree with TRBD2. V was clipped by 4 bases and J by 4 bases; unmatched bases: 10. The CDR3 is 17 residues long. Germline values: CDR1 KGHDR, CDR2 SFDVKD. In DNA form, the CDR3 reads TGTGCCACCAGTGACCCTAGCTTCAGCGGGGGGTACAATGAGCAGTTCTTC. It translates to CATSDPSFSGGYNEQFF.

The chain combines TRBV5-1 with TRBJ2-5; 8 positions match TRBD2. CDR1 is SGHRS, CDR2 YFSETQ, per germline. The CDR3 runs 17 residues. Trimming removed 4 bases from V and 1 base from J; junction bases left unmatched: 12. The CDR3 is CASSVRPTSGAQETQYF. Written as DNA, the CDR3 is TGCGCCAGCAGCGTCCGTCCCACTAGCGGCGCCCAAGAGACCCAGTACTTC.

This chain connects TRBV24-1 to TRBJ2-1; perhaps TRBD2 as D (5 bases). The V gene lost 5 bases and the J gene lost 5 bases, with 21 bases spanning the gap. The CDR3 runs to 17 residues. CDR1 KGHDR and CDR2 SFDVKD come from the germline V gene. The DNA for the CDR3 is TGTGCCACCAGTGCCCAAGGGAGCCTCCCCTGGAACAATGAGCAGTTCTTC. As protein: CATSAQGSLPWNNEQFF.

V is TRBV2 and J is TRBJ1-5; 7 bases are shared with TRBD1. The CDR3 is 13 residues long. Trimming took 7 bases from V and 9 from J; bases not matched to a gene: 9. CDR1 is SNHLY, CDR2 FYNNEI, per germline. The CDR3 DNA reads as TGTGCCAGCAACAGACAGGGAGGGGCGCCCCAGCATTTT. Its translation is CASNRQGGAPQHF.

This clone was counted once. The chain is built from TRBV5-1 and TRBJ1-1; D not certain. There are 16 residues in the CDR3. Germline loops: CDR1 SGHRS, CDR2 YFSETQ. V lost 4 bases, J lost 5 bases, and 21 bases lay in between. Here the CDR3 DNA reads TGCGCCAGCAGCCCTCTTTCGAAGGTTTCGGGGACTGAAGCTTTCTTT. Translated, it gives CASSPLSKVSGTEAFF.

This sequence joins TRBV11-3 and TRBJ1-1, with D unclear. V lost 6 bases and J lost 1, with 9 bases in between. The germline V gene encodes CDR1 SGHNT and CDR2 YENEEA. The CDR3 runs 13 residues. The chain's CDR3 is CASSSHQNTEAFF. In DNA, the CDR3 is TGTGCCAGCAGTTCACACCAGAACACTGAAGCTTTCTTT.

This clone showed up just once. V usage is TRBV24-1 and J usage is TRBJ2-1; 9 bases match TRBD2. Germline loops: CDR1 KGHDR, CDR2 SFDVKD. The CDR3 is 15 amino acids. With V trimmed by 4 bases and J by 12 bases, 12 bases remained unmatched. CDR3 nucleotides: TGTGCCACCAGTGACCCCCAAAGGACTAGCGTAAGGCAGTTCTTC. Translated, it gives CATSDPQRTSVRQFF.

The gene calls are TRBV5-5 and TRBJ2-5, with D unresolved. Germline lookup yields CDR1 SGHKS and CDR2 YYEKEE (reference sequence). This CDR3 is 10 amino acids long. V was cut by 7 bases and J by 0 bases, with 1 base left in between. The CDR3 DNA sequence: TGTGCCAGCCACCAAGAGACCCAGTACTTC. This translates into CASHQETQYF.

V is TRBV19 and J is TRBJ1-4; weak D call: TRBD1 (5 bases). CDR1 is LNHDA and CDR2 is SQIVND in the germline V gene (reference sequence). This CDR3 region has 17 residues. V lost 4 bases to trimming and J lost 1 base, with 16 bases between them. The CDR3 loop is CASSRTLTRGTNEKLFF. The CDR3 bases are TGTGCCAGTAGTAGGACACTGACCCGAGGAACTAATGAAAAACTGTTTTTT.

The CDR3 is CASSQGQGGGPQHF. CDR3 nucleotides: TGTGCCAGCAGCCAAGGCCAAGGAGGTGGGCCCCAGCATTTT. V is TRBV3-1 (or the pseudogene TRBV3-2) and J is TRBJ1-5, with D uncertain. Germline CDR1 is LGHDT and CDR2 is YNNKEL (reference sequence). This CDR3 contains 14 residues. V lost 1 base and J lost 9, with 13 bases in between.

For this clone: The same CDR3 also results from other DNA sequences found in this sample. The chain joins TRBV2 to TRBJ2-2, with a weak D call TRBD1 (5 bases). V lost 2 bases, J lost 4 bases, and 8 bases lay in between. Germline assignment: CDR1 SNHLY and CDR2 FYNNEI. CDR3 length equals 14 residues. CDR3 bases: TGTGCCAGCAGTGAACGACAGATCACCGGGGAGCTGTTTTTT. Encoded protein: CASSERQITGELFF.

V gene TRBV12-3 or TRBV12-4 combines with J gene TRBJ2-1; no definite D call. Trimming stripped 11 bases from V and 5 bases from J, with 10 bases between. The CDR3 covers 11 residues. CDR3 residues: CASALNNEQFF. CDR3 sequence (DNA): TGTGCCTCGGCCCTCAACAATGAGCAGTTCTTC.

The chain has TRBV29-1 and TRBJ1-1, with 7 bases aligning to TRBD1. The germline V gene encodes CDR1 SQVTM and CDR2 ANQGSEA. The length of the CDR3 is 15 residues. J was trimmed by 0 bases and V by 8 bases; bases with no gene match: 12. CDR3 residues: CSTRGGTAMNTEAFF. DNA of the CDR3: TGCAGCACCCGCGGGGGGACAGCTATGAACACTGAAGCTTTCTTT.

This rearrangement joins TRBV5-6 to TRBJ2-5; 7 bases map to TRBD2. The CDR3 loop spans 14 amino acids. Germline trimming cut 3 bases from V and 2 bases from J; bases unmatched to any gene: 4. CDR1 SGHDT and CDR2 YYEEEE come from the germline V gene. As DNA, the CDR3 is TGTGCCAGCAGCTCCCCCGGGGGGCAAGAGACCCAGTACTTC. It is translated as CASSSPGGQETQYF.

The V gene is TRBV5-4, the J gene TRBJ2-3, with 11 nucleotides matching TRBD2. Germline CDR1 SGHNT, CDR2 YYREEE (reference sequence). CDR3 length: 14 amino acids. V was clipped by 7 bases and J by 6 bases; unmatched bases: 7. The CDR3 sequence is CASGTSGVRDTQYF. CDR3 bases: TGTGCCAGCGGGACTAGCGGTGTTCGGGATACGCAGTATTTT. The whole variable domain, filled in from reference TRBV5-4 and TRBJ2-3, reads ETGVTQSPTHLIKTRGQQVTLRCSSQSGHNTVSWYQQALGQGPQFIFQYYREEENGRGNFPPRFSGLQFPNYSSELNVNALELDDSALYLCASGTSGVRDTQYFGPGTRLTVL.

V and J are TRBV28 and TRBJ1-2; maybe TRBD1 (5 bases). The germline V gene has CDR1 MDHEN and CDR2 SYDVKM. CDR3 length equals 17 residues. V was cut by 5 bases and J by 1 base, with 20 bases left in between. Here the CDR3 DNA reads TGTGCCAGCAGTCCATCCGCTATCCGGGACTATAACTATGGCTACACCTTC. Protein sequence: CASSPSAIRDYNYGYTF.

The chain joins TRBV27 to TRBJ2-3; a weak D match, TRBD1 (6 bases). V shed 3 bases and J shed 4 bases, with 11 bases lying between them. The CDR3 is made up of 14 amino acids. Germline loops: CDR1 MNHEY, CDR2 SMNVEV (reference sequence). The CDR3: CASSFRGVADTQYF. DNA of the CDR3: TGTGCCAGCAGTTTCAGGGGAGTGGCAGATACGCAGTATTTT.

The chain couples TRBV28 to TRBJ1-1; D is unclear. Trimming pared 1 base from V and 8 bases from J, leaving 11 bases between. The CDR3 spans 13 residues. Germline V gene data show CDR1 as MDHEN and CDR2 as SYDVKM. This CDR3 reads CASSLLANREAFF. CDR3 nucleotide sequence: TGTGCCAGCAGTTTATTAGCAAACCGAGAAGCTTTCTTT.

The CDR3 sequence: CASSFLSAATNEKLFF. The CDR3 nucleotides are TGTGCCAGCAGTTTCCTATCAGCTGCAACTAATGAAAAACTGTTTTTT. The V gene is TRBV28, the J gene TRBJ1-4; unclear D gene. The CDR3 consists of 16 residues. Trimming removed 3 bases at V and 0 bases at J, with 11 bases between. Germline CDR1 and CDR2: MDHEN and SYDVKM.

The chain couples TRBV24-1 to TRBJ2-1; 13 nucleotides agree with TRBD2. From germline, CDR1 is KGHDR and CDR2 SFDVKD. With 3 bases clipped from V and 4 bases from J, the junction kept 11 bases outside the gene matches. The CDR3 is made up of 19 amino acids. The DNA for the CDR3 is TGTGCCACCAGTGATCCCAGATGGGGGACTAGCGGGACGTACAATGAGCAGTTCTTC. Residues: CATSDPRWGTSGTYNEQFF.

The chain links TRBV7-9 to TRBJ1-1; TRBD1 is a possible D gene (6 bases). Germline assignment: CDR1 SEHNR and CDR2 FQNEAQ (reference sequence). V was cut by 3 bases and J by 1 base, with 9 bases left in between. The CDR3 is 14 amino acids. The CDR3 loop is CASSLQGRNTEAFF. In DNA form, the CDR3 reads TGTGCCAGCAGCTTGCAGGGGCGGAACACTGAAGCTTTCTTT.